This TCR beta chain was captured by sequencing in a study of low-dose radiotherapy and immunotherapy resistance in tumors. Study at large: Cohort 2's total reached 13 Gy over 26 weeks, at 1 Gy per fraction every two weeks. The regimen for patients comprised intravenous nivolumab 240 mg every two weeks plus intravenous ipilimumab 1 mg/kg every six weeks.

Alpha and beta chains were covered, as first-strand cDNA relied on TRAV- and TRBV-specific primers. Using a constant-region primer together with a V-primer adapter, TCRs were subjected to roughly 20 PCR cycles of amplification. TCRdb analysed the reads with MiXCR anew, one entry per CDR3 protein. Found here are about 12,000 distinct CDR3 sequences, roughly 80% of them singletons; the top ten hold roughly 3.6%. Trimming left V 4 bases short and J 8 bases short, with 12 bases between. Germline CDR1 LGHNA, CDR2 YSLEER. The CDR3 sequence is 13 residues long. This chain joins TRBV4-3 and TRBJ2-1; D is uncertain. The origin of this receptor is a human donor with advanced metastatic prostate, ovarian, gallbladder or colorectal cancer (not recorded which). This table probably holds off-target reads from a library built for another chain. The CDR3 bases are TGCGCCAGCAGCCCGACTCCCGTGCATGAGCAGTTCTTC. Its protein is CASSPTPVHEQFF.